The 18 T cell receptor beta chains below all came from one sample that was sequenced in a study of T-cell memory formation after mild COVID-19. TCRdb passed the 5' RACE reads through MiXCR, listing each CDR3 protein once. The sample shows more than 350,000 distinct CDR3 sequences, roughly 15% of them seen only once. The sample consisted of PBMCs or a T cell subset sorted from them (not recorded which). The source is a man aged 18 to 30 who had mild COVID-19 (a few samples of this study predate the infection). Cell type and time point are not known.

The V call is TRBV6-6, the J call TRBJ1-1; TRBD1 might be the D (5 bases). Trimming cost V 2 bases and J 4 bases, with 8 bases left between them. Germline V gene data show CDR1 as MNHNY and CDR2 as SVGAGI (reference sequence). The CDR3 extends over 13 amino acids. The CDR3: CASSYGQGTEAFF. CDR3 DNA sequence: TGTGCCAGCAGTTACGGGCAGGGCACTGAAGCTTTCTTT.

The chain links TRBV11-2 to TRBJ1-3; D may be TRBD1 (6 bases). Germline CDR1 reads SGHAT; CDR2 reads FQNNGV. V lost 5 bases, J lost 0 bases, and 11 bases lay in between. The CDR3 length is 15 residues. The CDR3 sequence is CASSPTGFSGNTIYF. CDR3 sequence (DNA): TGTGCCAGCAGCCCAACAGGGTTCTCTGGAAACACCATATATTTT.

The chain couples TRBV6-4 to TRBJ2-1; D possibly corresponds to TRBD1 (6 bases). With 0 bases removed from V and 12 bases from J, the gap between germline ends came to 12 bases. There are 13 residues in the CDR3. Germline V gene lookup returns CDR1 MRHNA and CDR2 SNTAGT. In DNA form, the CDR3 reads TGTGCCAGCAGTGACTCACGGACAGCAGTGCAGTTCTTC. Its translation: CASSDSRTAVQFF.

In this sample, this clonotype turned up a few times. CDR3 amino acids: CASSFGWPNEQFF. Here the CDR3 DNA reads TGTGCCAGCAGTTTCGGCTGGCCCAATGAGCAGTTCTTC. V is TRBV12-3 or TRBV12-4 and J is TRBJ2-1; D remains ambiguous. V lost 3 bases to trimming and J lost 6 bases, with 9 bases between them. CDR3 size: 13 residues.

This clonotype was found many times. The chain couples TRBV12-3 or TRBV12-4 to TRBJ2-5, with 7 nucleotides matching TRBD1. CDR3 length: 14 amino acids. Trimming took 8 bases from V and 4 from J; bases not matched to a gene: 10. The CDR3, as DNA: TGTGCCAGCTTACGGACAGGTTCATCAGAGACCCAGTACTTC. This gives the protein CASLRTGSSETQYF.

This clonotype came up a few times. The chain couples TRBV6-6 to TRBJ1-1; no clear D gene. Trimming cost V 6 bases and J 0 bases, with 14 bases left between them. CDR1 and CDR2 (germline): MNHNY, SVGAGI (reference sequence). The CDR3 runs to 15 residues. The CDR3 sequence is CASSPGGRMNTEAFF. The CDR3 DNA reads as TGTGCCAGCAGCCCCGGTGGGCGTATGAACACTGAAGCTTTCTTT.

The genes are TRBV28 and TRBJ1-1; 8 nucleotides match TRBD1. V was clipped by 6 bases and J by 3 bases; unmatched bases: 9. The germline V gene encodes CDR1 MDHEN and CDR2 SYDVKM. The CDR3 spans 15 residues. In nucleotides, the CDR3 is TGTGCCAGCAGCTCCGCCTCGACAGGGGACACTGAAGCTTTCTTT. As protein: CASSSASTGDTEAFF. Together with reference TRBV28 and TRBJ1-1, the CDR3 gives the full variable domain: DVKVTQSSRYLVKRTGEKVFLECVQDMDHENMFWYRQDPGLGLRLIYFSYDVKMKEKGDIPEGYSVSREKKERFSLILESASTNQTSMYLCASSSASTGDTEAFFGQGTRLTVV.

In DNA form, the CDR3 reads TGCAGTGCTAGAGGACAGGGGGCCCAGCCCCAGCATTTT. Translating it yields CSARGQGAQPQHF. V is TRBV20-1 and J is TRBJ1-5; 10 bases align to TRBD1. This CDR3 is 13 amino acids long. V shed 1 base and J 7 bases; nucleotides not matched to a gene: 1. Looked up from germline, CDR1 is DFQATT and CDR2 is SNEGSKA (reference sequence).

The chain has TRBV10-1 and TRBJ2-2; D remains unclear. V lost 4 bases and J lost 4, with 10 bases in between. CDR1 and CDR2 from the germline V gene are WNHNN and SYGVQD (reference sequence). The CDR3 is 14 amino acids. The CDR3 protein is CASSASLFTGELFF. Here the CDR3 DNA reads TGCGCCAGCAGTGCCTCGCTATTCACCGGGGAGCTGTTTTTT.

This clonotype was detected a few times. This chain links TRBV6-6 with TRBJ1-1; no definite D call. The germline V and J ends were trimmed by 6 bases and 2 bases, with 10 bases remaining between them. The CDR3 has 13 amino acids. Germline CDR1 and CDR2: MNHNY and SVGAGI (reference sequence). DNA for the CDR3: TGTGCCAGCAGGAACGGGGAAAACACTGAAGCTTTCTTT. It specifies CASRNGENTEAFF.

The rearrangement links TRBV4-3 to TRBJ2-7, with 9 nucleotides matching TRBD2. CDR1 LGHNA and CDR2 YSLEER come from the germline V gene. The V gene end was trimmed by 1 base and the J gene end by 3 bases; junction bases not matched to a gene: 7. The CDR3 has 16 residues. CDR3 region: CASSQAETSGGYEQYF. CDR3 nucleotide sequence: TGCGCCAGCAGCCAAGCTGAGACTAGCGGTGGCTACGAGCAGTACTTC.

The table lists this clonotype with a count of one. The rearrangement uses TRBV6-5 and TRBJ2-3, with 9 nucleotides matching TRBD2. The CDR3 runs to 16 residues. Germline loops: CDR1 MNHEY, CDR2 SVGAGI. After removal of 7 bases from V and 4 bases from J, the junction contained 12 bases not matched to a gene. The DNA for the CDR3 is TGTGCCAGCACGCCGCGGGGGGGCTTACGGGCAGATACGCAGTATTTT. Translated: CASTPRGGLRADTQYF.

V is TRBV5-4 and J is TRBJ2-7, with TRBD1 matching 7 bases. Trimming cost V 2 bases and J 0 bases; bases outside gene matches: 11. From germline, CDR1 is SGHNT and CDR2 YYREEE (reference sequence). The length of the CDR3 is 17 residues. Here the CDR3 reads CASSFSRGTAYSYEQYF. CDR3 DNA sequence: TGTGCCAGCAGCTTCAGCAGGGGGACCGCCTACTCCTACGAGCAGTACTTC. Complete variable domain (other parts from reference TRBV5-4 and TRBJ2-7): ETGVTQSPTHLIKTRGQQVTLRCSSQSGHNTVSWYQQALGQGPQFIFQYYREEENGRGNFPPRFSGLQFPNYSSELNVNALELDDSALYLCASSFSRGTAYSYEQYFGPGTRLTVT.

The sample holds a few counts of this clonotype. This rearrangement joins TRBV4-3 to TRBJ2-5; 9 bases agree with TRBD2. The CDR3 has 16 residues. V was pared by 0 bases and J by 6 bases, with 8 bases of the junction left unmatched. Germline-derived CDR1 and CDR2 are LGHNA and YSLEER. In DNA form, the CDR3 reads TGCGCCAGCAGCCAAGATCTCGCGGGGGGGTCGCAGACCCAGTACTTC. Its translation: CASSQDLAGGSQTQYF.

This clonotype has a count of ten or more. The chain employs TRBV3-1 and TRBJ2-4; TRBD2 matches 12 bases. The CDR3 loop spans 17 amino acids. Germline-derived CDR1 and CDR2 are LGHDT and YNNKEL (reference sequence). Losses at the gene ends were 4 bases for V and 6 bases for J; bases not matched to a gene: 10. The CDR3 protein is CASSRDGLAGRGNIQYF. In nucleotides, the CDR3 is TGTGCCAGCAGCCGAGATGGACTAGCGGGGAGGGGAAACATTCAGTACTTC.

There are many counts of this clonotype. The chain uses TRBV29-1 and TRBJ2-4, with 8 bases aligning to TRBD1. J gave up 2 bases and V 8 bases, and 11 bases lay outside the gene matches. CDR1 is SQVTM, CDR2 ANQGSEA, per germline. CDR3 length equals 15 residues. This chain's CDR3 is CSILGQGDPKNIQYF. The CDR3 region has the DNA TGCAGCATCCTAGGACAGGGCGATCCCAAAAACATTCAGTACTTC. The full variable domain, its missing parts supplied by reference TRBV29-1 and TRBJ2-4, is SAVISQKPSRDICQRGTSLTIQCQVDSQVTMMFWYRQQPGQSLTLIATANQGSEATYESGFVIDKFPISRPNLTFSTLTVSNMSPEDSSIYLCSILGQGDPKNIQYFGAGTRLSVL.

This clonotype was picked up a small number of times. The chain employs TRBV5-1 and TRBJ2-7, with 9 bases aligning to TRBD2. The CDR3 runs 15 residues. The V gene's germline CDR1 is SGHRS and CDR2 YFSETQ. V dropped 0 bases and J dropped 2; count of bases not matched to a gene: 3. This CDR3 is CASSLGGGAPYEQYF. The CDR3 nucleotides are TGCGCCAGCAGCTTGGGCGGGGGGGCCCCCTACGAGCAGTACTTC.

In its sample, this clonotype was seen a few times. V usage is TRBV30 and J usage is TRBJ1-5, with 9 positions matching TRBD1. Germline V gives CDR1 GTSNPN, CDR2 SVGIG (reference sequence). V was clipped by 1 base and J by 5 bases; unmatched bases: 0. The length of the CDR3 is 13 residues. The CDR3 DNA reads TGTGCCTGGAGTGGGGACAGGGATCAGCCCCAGCATTTT. Translation gives CAWSGDRDQPQHF.